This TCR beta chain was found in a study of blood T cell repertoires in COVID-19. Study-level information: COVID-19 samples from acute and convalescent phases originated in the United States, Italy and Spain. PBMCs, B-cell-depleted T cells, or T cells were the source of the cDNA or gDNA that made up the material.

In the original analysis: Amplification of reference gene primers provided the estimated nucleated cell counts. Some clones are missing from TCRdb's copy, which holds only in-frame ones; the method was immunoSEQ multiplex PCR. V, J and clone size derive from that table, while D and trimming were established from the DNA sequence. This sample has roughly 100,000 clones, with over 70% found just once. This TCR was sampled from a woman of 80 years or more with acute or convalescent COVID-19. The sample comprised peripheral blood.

CDR3 bases: TGTGCCAGCAGCTTGAGAGTGACTAGCGGGAGTACCTACGAGCAGTACTTC. This translates into CASSLRVTSGSTYEQYF. This chain connects TRBV5-4 to TRBJ2-7, with TRBD2 identical over 12 bases. The CDR3 loop spans 17 amino acids. V shed 1 base, J shed 2 bases, and the junction held 7 bases outside the gene matches. Germline CDR1 and CDR2: SGHNT and YYREEE (reference sequence). The full variable domain, its missing parts supplied by reference TRBV5-4 and TRBJ2-7, is ETGVTQSPTHLIKTRGQQVTLRCSSQSGHNTVSWYQQALGQGPQFIFQYYREEENGRGNFPPRFSGLQFPNYSSELNVNALELDDSALYLCASSLRVTSGSTYEQYFGPGTRLTVT.